Listed here are 17 T cell receptor beta chains from one sample, sequenced in a study of monozygotic twins with inflammatory bowel disease. TCRdb reprocessed the 5' RACE reads and stores each CDR3 protein as one record, lacking DNA. Recorded for this sample: some 400,000 distinct CDR3 sequences. The sequenced sample was blood. The source of these receptors is a human donor with ulcerative colitis or Crohn's disease, or a healthy co-twin of an affected twin (not recorded which).

This chain joins TRBV25-1 and TRBJ2-5. Germline CDR1 MGHDK, CDR2 SYGVNS. The CDR3 consists of 12 residues. This chain's CDR3 is CASSEDQETQYF.

The chain employs TRBV6-5 and TRBJ1-4. The CDR3 is 15 amino acids. From germline, CDR1 is MNHEY and CDR2 SVGAGI. The CDR3 loop reads CASTPAGGANEKLFF.

The gene calls are TRBV20-1 and TRBJ2-1; TCRdb's D call, TRBD1, is unchecked because there is no DNA. CDR1 is DFQATT and CDR2 is SNEGSKA in the germline V gene (reference sequence). The CDR3 loop spans 20 amino acids. The CDR3 sequence is CSARGRSGQGIGLSYNEQFF.

The chain combines TRBV7-8 with TRBJ2-1; TCRdb selects TRBD2, and the lack of DNA leaves this call unchecked. The length of the CDR3 is 15 residues. Looked up from germline, CDR1 is SGHVS and CDR2 is FQNEAQ. The CDR3 region is CASSPRTSVSNEQFF. Looking up the rest from reference TRBV7-8 and TRBJ2-1 gives the full variable domain: GAGVSQSPRYKVAKRGQDVALRCDPISGHVSLFWYQQALGQGPEFLTYFQNEAQLDKSGLPSDRFFAERPEGSVSTLKIQRTQQEDSAVYLCASSPRTSVSNEQFFGPGTRLTVL.

The rearrangement links TRBV5-1 to TRBJ1-1; without DNA, the TCRdb call of TRBD1 cannot be checked. Germline V gives CDR1 SGHRS, CDR2 YFSETQ. This CDR3 region has 14 residues. The CDR3 protein is CASSNREIEVEAFF.

The chain recombines TRBV20-1 with TRBJ2-2. CDR1 DFQATT and CDR2 SNEGSKA come from the germline V gene (reference sequence). This CDR3 spans 11 amino acids. The CDR3 here is CSASSGRELFF.

This chain links TRBV15 with TRBJ1-1. The CDR3 consists of 15 residues. Germline lookup yields CDR1 LNHNV and CDR2 YYDKDF (reference sequence). CDR3 sequence reads: CATSRDAGRNTEAFF.

Here the CDR3 reads CASSRESGAGELFF. The chain couples TRBV4-1 to TRBJ2-2; the TCRdb call, TRBD2, lacks DNA for checking. Per germline, CDR1 MGHRA and CDR2 YSYEKL. The CDR3 is made up of 14 amino acids.

V usage is TRBV5-1 and J usage is TRBJ1-2; TCRdb reports TRBD1, a call that lacks DNA to check it against. CDR3 length: 15 amino acids. Germline V lookup: CDR1 SGHRS, CDR2 YFSETQ. This CDR3 is CASRPTGTLPYGYTF.

J is TRBJ2-2 and V is TRBV10-3; TCRdb's D call of TRBD1 is untestable without DNA. CDR1 and CDR2 (germline): ENHRY, SYGVKD. The CDR3 consists of 16 residues. The CDR3 spells CAISDVGRKNTGELFF.

The chain links TRBV7-2 to TRBJ2-1; there is no DNA to check the TCRdb D call of TRBD2. Germline lookup yields CDR1 SGHTA and CDR2 FQGNSA. The CDR3 is made up of 14 amino acids. The chain's CDR3 is CASSLARLAGGQFF.

The chain uses TRBV19 and TRBJ1-1. The CDR3 consists of 13 residues. The germline CDR1 and CDR2 sequences are LNHDA and SQIVND (reference sequence). The CDR3 loop is CASSTTVSTEAFF.

V and J are TRBV28 and TRBJ1-2; the TRBD1 assignment by TCRdb is unverifiable without DNA. The CDR3 is 13 amino acids. The germline gives CDR1 MDHEN, CDR2 SYDVKM. CDR3 sequence: CASSLYSGYGYTF.

The rearrangement joins TRBV4-1 to TRBJ1-5. CDR1 is MGHRA, CDR2 YSYEKL, per germline. CDR3 length: 15 amino acids. CDR3 residues: CASSQDGRRGQPQHF.

CDR3 region: CASSLGSGAREQFF. The V and J genes are TRBV7-2 and TRBJ2-1; lacking DNA, the TRBD1 call made by TCRdb goes unchecked. Germline assignment: CDR1 SGHTA and CDR2 FQGNSA. The CDR3 is made up of 14 amino acids. The full variable domain, with the rest looked up from reference TRBV7-2 and TRBJ2-1, is GAGVSQSPSNKVTEKGKDVELRCDPISGHTALYWYRQSLGQGLEFLIYFQGNSAPDKSGLPSDRFSAERTGGSVSTLTIQRTQQEDSAVYLCASSLGSGAREQFFGPGTRLTVL.

The rearrangement links TRBV29-1 to TRBJ2-7. The CDR3 spans 13 residues. Germline V gene lookup returns CDR1 SQVTM and CDR2 ANQGSEA. CDR3 region: CSVSSGPPNEQYF.

The J gene is TRBJ1-1, the V gene TRBV10-3. Germline CDR1 ENHRY, CDR2 SYGVKD. This CDR3 comprises 15 residues. The CDR3 loop is CAISGTRGKNTEAFF.